The entry below describes one T cell receptor (beta chain). Its antigen is undetermined. This sample stems from a study of response to subunit inactivated influenza vaccine. Findings and caveats of the study: With each seasonal influenza vaccination, the authors suggested, few new T cells are recruited.

TCRdb reprocessed the RT-PCR reads via MiXCR and lists one record per CDR3 protein. The repertoire holds 500,000 to 600,000 distinct CDR3 sequences, about 15% seen once, with approximately 3% in the top ten. This receptor was identified in a man between 50 and 75 years old who received an inactivated influenza vaccine. The sequencing here drew on CD4+ T cells sorted from PBMCs, taken roughly 24 months after vaccination.

In DNA form, the CDR3 reads TGTGCCAGCAGTTCTATGCGGACTAGCGGGGAGTCGGAGCAGTACTTC. Its translation: CASSSMRTSGESEQYF. The rearrangement links TRBV27 to TRBJ2-7; 12 bases align to TRBD2. CDR3 length: 16 residues. V gave up 4 bases and J gave up 7 bases; unmatched junction bases: 11. Germline CDR1 reads MNHEY; CDR2 reads SMNVEV (reference sequence).